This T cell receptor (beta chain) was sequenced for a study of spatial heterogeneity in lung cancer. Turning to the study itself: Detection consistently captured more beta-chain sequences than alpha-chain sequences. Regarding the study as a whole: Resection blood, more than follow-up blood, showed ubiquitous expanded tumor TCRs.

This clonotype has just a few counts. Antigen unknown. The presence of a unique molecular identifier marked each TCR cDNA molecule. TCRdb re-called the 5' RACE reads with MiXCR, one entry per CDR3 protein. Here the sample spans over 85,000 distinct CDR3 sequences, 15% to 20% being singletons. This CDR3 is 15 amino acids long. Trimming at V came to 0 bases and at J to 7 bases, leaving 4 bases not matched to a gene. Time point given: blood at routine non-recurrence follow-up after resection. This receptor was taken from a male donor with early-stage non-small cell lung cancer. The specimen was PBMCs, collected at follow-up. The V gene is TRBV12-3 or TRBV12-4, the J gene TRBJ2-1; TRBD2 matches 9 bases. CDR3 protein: CASSLALAGYNEQFF. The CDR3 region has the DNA TGTGCCAGCAGTTTAGCTCTAGCGGGATATAATGAGCAGTTCTTC.